The TCR beta chain described here comes from a study of blood T cells in healthy people across ages. Notes on the study in general: Among T cells, TCR beta diversity per million cells dropped roughly linearly as age rose.

Trimming cost V 5 bases and J 3 bases; bases outside gene matches: 0. Germline lookup yields CDR1 SGHRS and CDR2 YFSETQ. This CDR3 is built from 12 residues. A second PCR of roughly 7 to 11 cycles used a sample-barcoded 5' primer and a J-beta primer mix. Every single cDNA molecule received a tag from a template-switch adaptor with 12 random nucleotides. TCRdb fed the 5' RACE reads into MiXCR, producing one record per CDR3 protein. Here the sample spans 800,000 to 900,000 distinct CDR3 sequences, 55% to 65% being singletons. With regard to this clonotype: Antigen: not known.

Per sample, a minimum of 7 million PBMCs were isolated. The receptor comes from a man aged 25-40 years in good health. The J gene is TRBJ1-2, the V gene TRBV5-1; 8 bases are shared with TRBD1. Sample: blood. CDR3: CASRGQDYGYTF. The CDR3 region has the DNA TGCGCCAGCAGGGGACAGGACTATGGCTACACCTTC.